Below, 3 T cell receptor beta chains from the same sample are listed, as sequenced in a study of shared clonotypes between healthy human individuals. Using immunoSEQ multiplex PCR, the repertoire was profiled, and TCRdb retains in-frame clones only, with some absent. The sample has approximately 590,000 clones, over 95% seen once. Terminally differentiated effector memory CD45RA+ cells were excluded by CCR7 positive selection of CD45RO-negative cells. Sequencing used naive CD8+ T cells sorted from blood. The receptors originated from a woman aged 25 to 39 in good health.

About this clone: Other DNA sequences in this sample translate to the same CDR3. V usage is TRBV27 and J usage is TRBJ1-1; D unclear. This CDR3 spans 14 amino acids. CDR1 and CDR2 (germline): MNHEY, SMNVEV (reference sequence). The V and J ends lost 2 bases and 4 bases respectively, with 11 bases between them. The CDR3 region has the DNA TGTGCCAGCAGTTTAGGAGGTTTCGGCACTGAAGCTTTCTTT. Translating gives CASSLGGFGTEAFF.

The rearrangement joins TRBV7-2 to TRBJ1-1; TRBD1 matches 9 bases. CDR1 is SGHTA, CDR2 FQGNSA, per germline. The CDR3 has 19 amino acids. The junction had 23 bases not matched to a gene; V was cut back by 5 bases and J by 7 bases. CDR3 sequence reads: CASSPRPPYRGLSLVEAFF. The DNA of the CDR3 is TGTGCCAGCAGCCCCAGACCACCATACAGGGGGCTTAGTTTGGTTGAAGCTTTCTTT.

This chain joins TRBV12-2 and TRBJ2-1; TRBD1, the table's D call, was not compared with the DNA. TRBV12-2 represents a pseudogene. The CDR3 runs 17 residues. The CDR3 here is CASRPRGPAVGYNEQFF. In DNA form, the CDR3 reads TGTGCAAGTCGCCCAAGGGGGCCAGCAGTGGGCTACAATGAGCAGTTCTTC.